The TCR beta chain under discussion was sequenced for a study of cytomegalovirus exposure and HLA in healthy donors. Study outcomes and limitations: More clonal expansion characterized HLA-associated TCR beta chains than equally common others in a later analysis.

This clone appeared once. What it binds is not known. The PCR contained 60 Vbeta and 13 Jbeta primers. Generated by immunoSEQ multiplex PCR, the TCRdb table keeps only in-frame clones and is missing some. Of roughly 120,000 clones in the sample, approximately 84% were seen once. Between the trimmed V and J ends, which lost 0 bases and 1 base, there was a span of 5 bases. This CDR3 has 14 residues. Germline lookup yields CDR1 SGHRS and CDR2 YFSETQ. The chain has TRBV5-1 and TRBJ1-3; no clear D gene. The TCR originated in a man between 35 and 55 years old in good health and CMV-seronegative. The sequenced sample was PBMCs. CDR3 nucleotides: TGCGCCAGCAGCTTGGACTTGTCTGGAAACACCATATATTTT. Translation: CASSLDLSGNTIYF.